The clone carrying this T cell receptor beta chain was seen at least ten times. This specimen belongs to a study of molecular identifiers for immune sequencing clone quantification. Each CDR3 protein gets one entry after TCRdb re-called the PCR reads with MiXCR. The sample shows 350,000 or so distinct CDR3 sequences, over 20% of them seen only once. V was clipped by 5 bases and J by 3 bases, with 11 bases between them. Germline loops: CDR1 SGHTA, CDR2 FQGNSA. The CDR3 totals 13 residues. The chain employs TRBV7-2 and TRBJ2-7; D ambiguous. This receptor was taken from a human donor in good health. Some libraries in this study had Jurkat cell RNA spiked in. Sequencing used naive CD8+ T cells from blood, with Jurkat cell RNA spiked in. Sample subset: FACS-sorted CD8+CD4-CCR7+CD45RA+ naive T cells. Written as DNA, the CDR3 is TGTGCCAGCAGCCCAGTCGGCTACTACGAGCAGTACTTC. Translation: CASSPVGYYEQYF.